The present T cell receptor (beta chain) was sequenced within a study of blood T cell repertoires in COVID-19. Study in general: The United States, Italy and Spain were the sources of the acute and convalescent COVID-19 samples. T cells, B-cell-depleted T cells, or PBMCs provided the cDNA or gDNA that served as material.

CDR1 and CDR2 (germline): LNHDA, SQIVND (reference sequence). Deletions cut 3 bases from V and 10 bases from J, with 15 bases between. CDR3 size: 13 residues. Authors' data handling: Nucleated cell number was recorded as an estimate derived from reference gene primer amplification. Method: immunoSEQ multiplex PCR; TCRdb's copy keeps in-frame clones and lacks some. Clone size and V and J calls were adopted from that table, with D and trimming inferred from the DNA. The profile shows about 75,000 clones, over 75% of them singletons. The clonotype was recovered from a human donor in a cohort sampled during active COVID-19. V gene TRBV19 combines with J gene TRBJ1-1; D may be TRBD1 (6 bases). Sequences were obtained from peripheral blood. The CDR3 DNA reads as TGTGCCAGTAGTATCTCGGAGACAGGTTCAGCTTTCTTT. Translated: CASSISETGSAFF.